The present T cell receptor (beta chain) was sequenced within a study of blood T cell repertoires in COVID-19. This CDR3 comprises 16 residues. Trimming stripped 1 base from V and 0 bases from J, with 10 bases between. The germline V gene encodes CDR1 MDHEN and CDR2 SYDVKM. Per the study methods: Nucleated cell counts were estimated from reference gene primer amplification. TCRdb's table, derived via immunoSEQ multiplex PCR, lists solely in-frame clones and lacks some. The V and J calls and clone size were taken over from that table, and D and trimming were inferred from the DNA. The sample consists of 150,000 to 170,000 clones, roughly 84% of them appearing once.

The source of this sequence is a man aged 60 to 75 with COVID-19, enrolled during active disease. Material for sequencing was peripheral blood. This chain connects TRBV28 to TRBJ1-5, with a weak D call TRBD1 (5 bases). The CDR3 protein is CASSLYRRLSNQPQHF. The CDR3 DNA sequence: TGTGCCAGCAGTTTATACAGGCGACTTAGCAATCAGCCCCAGCATTTT.